This TCR beta chain was identified in a study of response to subunit inactivated influenza vaccine. Whole-study results and caveats: T cells newly recruited by each seasonal influenza vaccination are few, the authors suggested.

TCRdb ran MiXCR on the RT-PCR reads and lists one entry per CDR3 protein. The sample lists over 650,000 distinct CDR3 sequences, roughly 20% seen once, with approximately 10% in the top ten. The V gene's germline CDR1 is SGHVS and CDR2 FNYEAQ. The CDR3 consists of 13 residues. V lost 1 base and J 9 bases, leaving 11 bases between the germline ends. On this clonotype itself: What it binds is not known.

This receptor was obtained from a man over 45 who received an inactivated influenza vaccine. The sample consisted of PBMCs from blood, taken roughly 5 days after vaccination. The chain uses TRBV7-6 and TRBJ2-3, with D unclear. The CDR3 region has the DNA TGTGCCAGCAGCTTAGGCGAAACCATGACGCAGTATTTT. It is translated as CASSLGETMTQYF.